The 14 T cell receptor beta chains below all came from one sample that was sequenced in a study of CD8+ T cells in alopecia areata. The sample's treatment: oral pan-JAK inhibitor, 5-10 mg twice daily. Reverse transcription of extracted RNA yielded cDNA, which provided the sequencing template. This table comes from immunoSEQ multiplex PCR, and its TCRdb copy is limited to in-frame clones, with some not included. The sample consists of about 97,000 clones, 55% to 75% of them appearing once. The starting material was CD8+ T cells sorted from blood, obtained at week 56, from a patient treated with tofacitinib. Source of these receptors: a human donor with alopecia areata.

J is TRBJ1-1 and V is TRBV27; D perhaps matches TRBD1 (5 bases). The V end lost 5 bases, the J end lost 5 bases, and 12 bases lay between the germline ends. The CDR3 totals 13 residues. Per the germline V gene, CDR1 is MNHEY and CDR2 is SMNVEV (reference sequence). In nucleotides, the CDR3 is TGTGCCAGCAGTCCGACGGGGGTTACTGAAGCTTTCTTT. Translating it yields CASSPTGVTEAFF.

Worth noting for this clone: One end of the junction does not line up with germline, which may come from a read error. V gene TRBV7-6 combines with J gene TRBJ2-7; D tentatively reads TRBD1 or TRBD2 (5 bases each). The germline gives CDR1 SGHVS, CDR2 FNYEAQ. The CDR3 has 14 amino acids. CDR3 DNA: TGTGCGAGCAGCCCACCCGGGACCTCCTACGAGCAGTACTTC. This codes for CASSPPGTSYEQYF.

This clone was seen a handful of times. Other DNA sequences in this specimen translate into the identical CDR3. The V and J genes are TRBV29-1 and TRBJ2-1; 7 bases align to TRBD2. The germline gives CDR1 SQVTM, CDR2 ANQGSEA. The length of the CDR3 is 13 residues. Germline trimming cut 3 bases from V and 1 base from J; bases unmatched to any gene: 0. CDR3 nucleotide sequence: TGCAGCGTTGAGGGGGGGTCCTACAATGAGCAGTTCTTC. It is translated as CSVEGGSYNEQFF.

The rearrangement links TRBV6-1 to TRBJ2-7; unclear D gene. The CDR3 is made up of 15 amino acids. The V and J ends lost 1 base and 2 bases respectively, with 12 bases between them. Germline V CDR1 and CDR2: MNHNS, SASEGT. CDR3 sequence: CASSEVGRSTYEQYF. CDR3 nucleotides: TGTGCCAGCAGTGAAGTCGGCCGAAGCACCTACGAGCAGTACTTC.

This sequence joins TRBV27 and TRBJ1-2, with a tentative D call TRBD1 (6 bases). Germline CDR1 MNHEY, CDR2 SMNVEV (reference sequence). V was pared by 5 bases and J by 0 bases, with 10 bases between. This CDR3 region has 14 residues. CDR3 coding DNA: TGTGCCAGCAGTCGGGGGCCGGCTAACTATGGCTACACCTTC. Translation: CASSRGPANYGYTF.

This chain uses TRBV6-1 with TRBJ2-1; tentatively, D is TRBD2 (5 bases). Trimming cost V 10 bases and J 0 bases, with 10 bases left between them. Germline assignment: CDR1 MNHNS and CDR2 SASEGT. The CDR3 runs to 13 residues. CDR3 loop: CATGGLSYNEQFF. The CDR3 coding sequence is TGTGCCACCGGCGGGCTCTCCTACAATGAGCAGTTCTTC.

This sequence joins TRBV19 and TRBJ1-5; D might be TRBD1 (5 bases). Germline V lookup: CDR1 LNHDA, CDR2 SQIVND (reference sequence). V dropped 3 bases and J dropped 2 bases, with 8 bases sitting between them. This CDR3 has 14 residues. This chain's CDR3 is CASSIPRGNQPQHF. The CDR3 region has the DNA TGTGCCAGTAGTATTCCCAGGGGCAATCAGCCCCAGCATTTT.

The rearrangement uses TRBV6-5 and TRBJ1-1; possibly TRBD1 for D (5 bases). Germline CDR1 MNHEY, CDR2 SVGAGI. The germline V and J ends were trimmed by 2 bases and 6 bases, with 13 bases remaining between them. The CDR3 runs to 14 residues. This CDR3 is CASSYTGEAAEAFF. The CDR3 nucleotides are TGTGCCAGCAGTTACACGGGGGAGGCCGCTGAAGCTTTCTTT.

The CDR3 DNA follows: TGTGCCAGCAGCCGTGGTTCGGGGGCGGTCAATCAGCCCCAGCATTTT. Translating gives CASSRGSGAVNQPQHF. This chain connects TRBV2 to TRBJ1-5; possibly TRBD1 for D (6 bases). CDR3 length: 16 residues. Germline V gene lookup returns CDR1 SNHLY and CDR2 FYNNEI. Trimming took 6 bases from V and 3 from J, leaving 18 bases between them.

This clone has a handful of counts. The chain employs TRBV27 and TRBJ1-6; D gene unclear. V was cut by 2 bases and J by 7 bases, with 6 bases left in between. The CDR3 is 13 residues long. Germline V gives CDR1 MNHEY, CDR2 SMNVEV (reference sequence). The CDR3 spells CASSLGRNSPLHF. CDR3 coding DNA: TGTGCCAGCAGTTTAGGGAGGAATTCACCCCTCCACTTT.

This chain connects TRBV5-1 to TRBJ2-1; D possibly matches TRBD1 or TRBD2 (5 bases each). Germline V gene sequence: CDR1 SGHRS, CDR2 YFSETQ. V lost 0 bases and J lost 8, with 9 bases in between. The CDR3 sequence is 13 residues long. CDR3 sequence: CASSLDRGYEQFF. DNA for the CDR3: TGCGCCAGCAGCTTGGACCGGGGCTATGAGCAGTTCTTC. The variable domain in full, completed from reference TRBV5-1 and TRBJ2-1, reads KAGVTQTPRYLIKTRGQQVTLSCSPISGHRSVSWYQQTPGQGLQFLFEYFSETQRNKGNFPGRFSGRQFSNSRSEMNVSTLELGDSALYLCASSLDRGYEQFFGPGTRLTVL.

The chain is built from TRBV6-5 and TRBJ2-2; D might be TRBD1 (5 bases). Germline assignment: CDR1 MNHEY and CDR2 SVGAGI. Trimming shortened V by 10 bases and J by 6 bases, and 9 bases separated the two germline ends. The CDR3 length is 11 residues. CDR3 loop: CATLGAGELFF. CDR3 DNA: TGTGCCACCCTAGGGGCCGGGGAGCTGTTTTTT.

This clone has a handful of counts. This chain uses TRBV27 with TRBJ2-2, with unresolved D. Per germline, CDR1 MNHEY and CDR2 SMNVEV (reference sequence). This CDR3 region has 16 residues. V was pared by 5 bases and J by 3 bases, with 16 bases between. The chain's CDR3 is CASSPFGPPDTGELFF. The CDR3 region has the DNA TGTGCCAGCAGTCCCTTTGGGCCCCCAGACACCGGGGAGCTGTTTTTT.

The rearrangement joins TRBV7-9 to TRBJ2-4; TRBD2 is a possible D gene (5 bases). Trimming shortened V by 2 bases and J by 3 bases, and 14 bases separated the two germline ends. The CDR3 loop spans 16 amino acids. Germline V lookup: CDR1 SEHNR, CDR2 FQNEAQ (reference sequence). For the CDR3, the DNA is TGTGCCAGCAGCTTACCCCAACTAGATAGCAAAAACATTCAGTACTTC. This codes for CASSLPQLDSKNIQYF.